The 32 T cell receptor beta chains below were found in one sample sequenced in a study of T cell changes during pregnancy in multiple sclerosis. The repertoire was sequenced with immunoSEQ multiplex PCR; TCRdb's copy has only in-frame clones and lacks some. The profile shows about 68,000 clones, roughly nine tenths of them singletons. Specimen: peripheral blood, collected in the second trimester of pregnancy. These receptor sequences come from a female donor with multiple sclerosis, enrolled in a pregnancy study.

The chain employs TRBV7-2 and TRBJ1-1; D is uncertain. Germline loops: CDR1 SGHTA, CDR2 FQGNSA. The length of the CDR3 is 14 residues. V was trimmed by 4 bases and J by 0 bases, leaving 9 bases between them. The CDR3 sequence: CASSYGILNTEAFF. DNA of the CDR3: TGTGCCAGCAGCTACGGTATCTTGAACACTGAAGCTTTCTTT.

As DNA, the CDR3 is TGTGCCAGCAGCGAGGGACAGGGGGCTCGGCAAGAGACCCAGTACTTC. Protein sequence: CASSEGQGARQETQYF. V is TRBV11-2 and J is TRBJ2-5; 12 nucleotides match TRBD1. V was clipped by 5 bases and J by 2 bases; unmatched bases: 6. CDR1 is SGHAT, CDR2 FQNNGV, per germline. The CDR3 extends over 16 amino acids.

V is TRBV6-1 and J is TRBJ2-2, with D possibly being TRBD2 (5 bases). The CDR3 has 15 residues. Looked up from germline, CDR1 is MNHNS and CDR2 is SASEGT. Deletions cut 5 bases from V and 4 bases from J, with 14 bases between. In nucleotides, the CDR3 is TGTGCCAGCAGTAAACGGACTGACTCCACCGGGGAGCTGTTTTTT. This sequence encodes CASSKRTDSTGELFF.

The chain has TRBV10-3 and TRBJ1-1; 9 positions match TRBD1. CDR1 and CDR2 (germline): ENHRY, SYGVKD. V was clipped by 10 bases and J by 1 base; unmatched bases: 10. This CDR3 comprises 15 residues. The DNA of the CDR3 is TGTGCCACGGGGACAGGGCAAATTGAGAACACTGAAGCTTTCTTT. Translated, it gives CATGTGQIENTEAFF.

The J gene is TRBJ2-2, the V gene TRBV5-6, with D possibly being TRBD2 (7 bases). The CDR3 is made up of 15 amino acids. Germline V gene sequence: CDR1 SGHDT, CDR2 YYEEEE. Trimming removed 4 bases at V and 7 bases at J, with 17 bases between. The CDR3 spells CASSAHGGQGGELFF. As DNA, the CDR3 is TGTGCCAGCAGCGCCCACGGGGGGCAAGGCGGGGAGCTGTTTTTT.

The chain recombines TRBV4-1 with TRBJ2-7, with 10 bases matching TRBD1. Germline values: CDR1 MGHRA, CDR2 YSYEKL. J lost 7 bases, V lost 3 bases, and 12 bases had no gene match. The CDR3 has 16 residues. DNA of the CDR3: TGCGCCAGCAGCCAGGATCGGACAGGGGGTTATAGGGAGCAGTACTTC. It translates to CASSQDRTGGYREQYF.

This chain connects TRBV11-3 to TRBJ1-1; no firm D call. The ends were cut back, 4 bases at V and 1 base at J, with 7 bases in the middle. CDR1 is SGHNT, CDR2 YENEEA, per germline. This CDR3 spans 13 amino acids. The CDR3 nucleotides are TGTGCCAGCAGCTCGGGAGGGAACACTGAAGCTTTCTTT. As protein: CASSSGGNTEAFF.

This clone was detected only once. The chain is built from TRBV19 and TRBJ1-1, with 8 positions matching TRBD1. Germline V gene sequence: CDR1 LNHDA, CDR2 SQIVND (reference sequence). The CDR3 has 14 amino acids. Trimming removed 6 bases from V and 4 bases from J; junction bases left unmatched: 7. The CDR3 loop reads CASSPRTGTTEAFF. Here the CDR3 DNA reads TGTGCCAGTAGCCCCCGGACAGGGACCACTGAAGCTTTCTTT.

The count of this clone is one. V is TRBV5-1 and J is TRBJ2-3, with TRBD2 matching 7 bases. This CDR3 region has 14 residues. CDR1 is SGHRS and CDR2 is YFSETQ in the germline V gene. V was pared by 3 bases and J by 4 bases, with 5 bases of the junction left unmatched. CDR3 nucleotide sequence: TGCGCCAGCAGCTACCGACTAGCATCAGATACGCAGTATTTT. Amino acids: CASSYRLASDTQYF. The full variable domain, rest sourced from reference TRBV5-1 and TRBJ2-3, is KAGVTQTPRYLIKTRGQQVTLSCSPISGHRSVSWYQQTPGQGLQFLFEYFSETQRNKGNFPGRFSGRQFSNSRSEMNVSTLELGDSALYLCASSYRLASDTQYFGPGTRLTVL.

This chain links TRBV30 with TRBJ2-1; tentative D call: TRBD2 (7 bases). This CDR3 contains 16 residues. From germline, CDR1 is GTSNPN and CDR2 SVGIG (reference sequence). Trimming removed 3 bases from V and 5 bases from J, with 20 bases in between. DNA of the CDR3: TGTGCCTGGAGCACCCCCCCGGGCGGGGGCCACAATGAGCAGTTCTTC. This encodes CAWSTPPGGGHNEQFF.

The V and J genes are TRBV4-3 and TRBJ1-1; tentatively, D is TRBD1 (6 bases). The CDR3 has 15 amino acids. The germline gives CDR1 LGHNA, CDR2 YSLEER. Trimming took off 3 bases at V and 3 bases at J, with 14 bases between the two ends. CDR3 nucleotides: TGCGCCAGCAGCCAGGGGGCTCCCTTGGACACTGAAGCTTTCTTT. Translation gives CASSQGAPLDTEAFF.

This clone has only a few counts. The V call is TRBV25-1, the J call TRBJ1-1; D is unclear. The CDR3 extends over 15 amino acids. From germline, CDR1 is MGHDK and CDR2 SYGVNS. Trimming removed 2 bases at V and 2 bases at J, with 12 bases between. The DNA of the CDR3 is TGTGCCAGCAGTGAAACGAGAGGAATTAACACTGAAGCTTTCTTT. Protein sequence: CASSETRGINTEAFF.

The V gene is TRBV9, the J gene TRBJ2-3; 8 nucleotides match TRBD1. Unmatched junction bases numbered 8, after V lost 5 bases and J lost 0 bases. The CDR3 has 16 residues. Germline V lookup: CDR1 SGDLS, CDR2 YYNGEE. The CDR3 sequence: CASSAQGASSTDTQYF. The CDR3 bases are TGTGCCAGCAGTGCCCAGGGGGCATCTAGCACAGATACGCAGTATTTT.

CDR3 loop: CAISLPGSPYEQYF. In DNA, the CDR3 is TGTGCCATCAGCCTCCCTGGCAGTCCCTACGAGCAGTACTTC. This rearrangement joins TRBV10-3 to TRBJ2-7; D is undetermined. Between the trimmed V and J ends, which lost 6 bases and 2 bases, there was a span of 14 bases. The CDR3 runs 14 residues. Looked up from germline, CDR1 is ENHRY and CDR2 is SYGVKD.

Here the CDR3 reads CASSQEGVLITGELFF. The CDR3 DNA reads as TGCGCCAGCAGCCAAGAAGGAGTCCTAATCACCGGGGAGCTGTTTTTT. The V and J genes are TRBV4-1 and TRBJ2-2; D call uncertain. CDR3 size: 16 residues. Germline assignment: CDR1 MGHRA and CDR2 YSYEKL. V lost 0 bases, J lost 4 bases, and 12 bases lay in between.

The J gene is TRBJ1-6, the V gene TRBV11-2; D is undetermined. The CDR3 length is 16 residues. Germline V gene lookup returns CDR1 SGHAT and CDR2 FQNNGV. V gave up 4 bases and J gave up 10 bases, with 20 bases separating them. As DNA, the CDR3 is TGTGCCAGCAGCTCCGTCTCTGAGGGAACCTTCTCACCCCTCCACTTT. The encoded protein is CASSSVSEGTFSPLHF.

This rearrangement joins TRBV10-3 to TRBJ2-3; weak D call: TRBD1 (7 bases). Per the germline V gene, CDR1 is ENHRY and CDR2 is SYGVKD. The CDR3 totals 19 residues. With 2 bases removed from V and 1 base from J, the gap between germline ends came to 22 bases. CDR3 sequence reads: CAISEHASSPRGGTDTQYF. CDR3 coding DNA: TGTGCCATCAGTGAGCATGCCTCATCCCCCAGGGGGGGCACAGATACGCAGTATTTT.

The V and J genes are TRBV4-2 and TRBJ2-1; 9 bases map to TRBD2. With V trimmed by 4 bases and J by 7 bases, 8 bases remained unmatched. This CDR3 comprises 15 residues. The germline CDR1 and CDR2 sequences are LGHNA and YNFKEQ. For the CDR3, the DNA is TGTGCCAGCAGCCGCGGGGGGGGTGATTTGAATGAGCAGTTCTTC. Translated: CASSRGGGDLNEQFF.

The chain links TRBV30 to TRBJ1-5; 8 bases line up with TRBD1. Germline V CDR1 and CDR2: GTSNPN, SVGIG (reference sequence). J was trimmed by 2 bases and V by 0 bases; bases with no gene match: 9. This CDR3 is built from 17 residues. CDR3 region: CAWSVRNRGGGNQPQHF. CDR3 in DNA: TGTGCCTGGAGTGTACGAAACAGGGGGGGTGGCAATCAGCCCCAGCATTTT.

V and J are TRBV15 and TRBJ2-7, with D unresolved. The CDR3 is 13 amino acids. V lost 0 bases and J lost 2, with 5 bases in between. Germline V gene data show CDR1 as LNHNV and CDR2 as YYDKDF (reference sequence). CDR3 region: CATSRDQAYEQYF. The CDR3 coding sequence is TGTGCCACCAGCAGAGATCAGGCCTACGAGCAGTACTTC.

This clone came up a few times. The chain is built from TRBV18 and TRBJ1-5, with 7 bases identical to TRBD1. Germline CDR1 is KGHSH and CDR2 is LQKENI. V trimming: 8 bases; J trimming: 0 bases; junction bases outside the gene matches: 7. The CDR3 contains 15 residues. This CDR3 reads CASTPDRASNQPQHF. CDR3 sequence (DNA): TGTGCCAGCACCCCTGACAGGGCTAGCAATCAGCCCCAGCATTTT.

V and J are TRBV18 and TRBJ2-1; the D is unclear. The V gene's germline CDR1 is KGHSH and CDR2 LQKENI. V lost 6 bases to trimming and J lost 3 bases, with 6 bases between them. The CDR3 consists of 12 residues. The CDR3 DNA sequence: TGTGCCAGCTCGACACGCTACAATGAGCAGTTCTTC. Protein sequence: CASSTRYNEQFF.

J is TRBJ2-3 and V is TRBV7-3; no clear D gene. Trimming cost V 1 base and J 4 bases, with 12 bases left between them. This CDR3 contains 15 residues. Germline CDR1 SGHTA, CDR2 FQGTGA. CDR3 protein: CASSLNRMTSDTQYF. In DNA, the CDR3 is TGTGCCAGCAGCTTAAACCGGATGACATCAGATACGCAGTATTTT.

This sequence joins TRBV19 and TRBJ1-6; tentative D call: TRBD1 (6 bases). The V gene's germline CDR1 is LNHDA and CDR2 SQIVND (reference sequence). This CDR3 has 16 amino acids. The V gene lost 9 bases and the J gene lost 3 bases, with 18 bases spanning the gap. The CDR3 DNA is TGTGCCAGCGCCCATCAACAGGGCTACTATAATTCACCCCTCCACTTT. Translated, it gives CASAHQQGYYNSPLHF. Variable domain in full (rest from reference TRBV19 and TRBJ1-6): DGGITQSPKYLFRKEGQNVTLSCEQNLNHDAMYWYRQDPGQGLRLIYYSQIVNDFQKGDIAEGYSVSREKKESFPLTVTSAQKNPTAFYLCASAHQQGYYNSPLHFGNGTRLTVT.

V is TRBV2 and J is TRBJ1-4; D gene unclear. CDR3 size: 13 residues. Germline-derived CDR1 and CDR2 are SNHLY and FYNNEI. V was shortened by 10 bases and J by 8 bases, with 17 bases between the two germline ends. This CDR3 is CAIRGGLGEKLFF. CDR3 DNA sequence: TGTGCCATACGGGGAGGGTTAGGGGAAAAACTGTTTTTT.

The chain links TRBV9 to TRBJ2-7; 13 nucleotides line up with TRBD2. The trim removed 4 bases at V and 6 bases at J, leaving 13 bases unmatched. Germline CDR1 and CDR2: SGDLS and YYNGEE. CDR3 size: 17 residues. CDR3 sequence reads: CASSSTLTSGGTGEQYF. DNA for the CDR3: TGTGCCAGCAGCTCCACCCTGACTAGCGGGGGGACTGGCGAGCAGTACTTC.

The genes are TRBV7-8 and TRBJ2-3; a possible D gene is TRBD2 (6 bases). CDR1 and CDR2 from the germline V gene are SGHVS and FQNEAQ. CDR3 length: 15 amino acids. Trimming took off 2 bases at V and 5 bases at J, with 14 bases between the two ends. This CDR3 is CASSLRELAQDTQYF. The DNA of the CDR3 is TGTGCCAGCAGCTTACGGGAGCTAGCCCAAGATACGCAGTATTTT.

The chain recombines TRBV11-3 with TRBJ2-7; tentatively, D is TRBD2 (6 bases). The CDR3 runs 17 residues. Germline V CDR1 and CDR2: SGHNT, YENEEA. V lost 0 bases to trimming and J lost 2 bases, with 17 bases between them. CDR3 nucleotides: TGTGCCAGCAGCTTAGAGGCGGCCACGGGACTTACCTACGAGCAGTACTTC. It is translated as CASSLEAATGLTYEQYF.

The chain links TRBV9 to TRBJ2-1; TRBD1 might be the D (6 bases). V was clipped by 4 bases and J by 4 bases, with 12 bases between them. This CDR3 comprises 14 residues. CDR1 and CDR2 from the germline V gene are SGDLS and YYNGEE. CDR3 region: CASSTRDTYNEQFF. The CDR3 DNA follows: TGTGCCAGCAGCACCCGGGACACTTACAATGAGCAGTTCTTC.

The genes are TRBV13 and TRBJ1-5; D call uncertain. V gave up 0 bases and J gave up 4 bases, with 10 bases separating them. The CDR3 sequence is 15 residues long. CDR1 and CDR2 from the germline V gene are PRHDT and FYEKMQ (reference sequence). The CDR3 is CASSLGGVRNQPQHF. DNA of the CDR3: TGTGCCAGCAGCTTAGGGGGCGTAAGGAATCAGCCCCAGCATTTT.

The chain recombines TRBV4-1 with TRBJ2-3, with 7 positions matching TRBD1. The CDR3 sequence is 12 residues long. V was clipped by 6 bases and J by 6 bases; unmatched bases: 3. Germline V gene lookup returns CDR1 MGHRA and CDR2 YSYEKL. CDR3 sequence: CASSQQGDTQYF. CDR3 nucleotide sequence: TGCGCCAGCAGTCAACAGGGGGATACGCAGTATTTT.

The rearrangement uses TRBV6-5 and TRBJ1-1; D may be TRBD1 (5 bases). Trimming cost V 0 bases and J 1 base, with 6 bases left between them. Germline values: CDR1 MNHEY, CDR2 SVGAGI. The CDR3 runs 14 residues. This CDR3 is CASSYSGGNTEAFF. The DNA for the CDR3 is TGTGCCAGCAGTTACTCGGGGGGGAACACTGAAGCTTTCTTT.